This entry describes one T cell receptor beta chain. The germline gives CDR1 SGDLS, CDR2 YYNGEE. This CDR3 has 15 residues. The J segment lost 3 bases and the V segment lost 3 bases, leaving 3 bases of the junction unmatched. This entry is derived from a study of T cell changes during pregnancy in multiple sclerosis. TCRdb's table, derived via immunoSEQ multiplex PCR, lists solely in-frame clones and lacks some. The data contain about 76,000 clones, approximately 90% of them singletons. The V call is TRBV9, the J call TRBJ2-2; TRBD2 aligns across 9 bases. This material consisted of peripheral blood, taken in the first trimester of pregnancy. The sequence derives from a female donor in good health, enrolled as a control in a pregnancy study. This chain's CDR3 is CASSALAGYTGELFF. CDR3 in DNA: TGTGCCAGCAGCGCGCTAGCGGGGTACACCGGGGAGCTGTTTTTT.